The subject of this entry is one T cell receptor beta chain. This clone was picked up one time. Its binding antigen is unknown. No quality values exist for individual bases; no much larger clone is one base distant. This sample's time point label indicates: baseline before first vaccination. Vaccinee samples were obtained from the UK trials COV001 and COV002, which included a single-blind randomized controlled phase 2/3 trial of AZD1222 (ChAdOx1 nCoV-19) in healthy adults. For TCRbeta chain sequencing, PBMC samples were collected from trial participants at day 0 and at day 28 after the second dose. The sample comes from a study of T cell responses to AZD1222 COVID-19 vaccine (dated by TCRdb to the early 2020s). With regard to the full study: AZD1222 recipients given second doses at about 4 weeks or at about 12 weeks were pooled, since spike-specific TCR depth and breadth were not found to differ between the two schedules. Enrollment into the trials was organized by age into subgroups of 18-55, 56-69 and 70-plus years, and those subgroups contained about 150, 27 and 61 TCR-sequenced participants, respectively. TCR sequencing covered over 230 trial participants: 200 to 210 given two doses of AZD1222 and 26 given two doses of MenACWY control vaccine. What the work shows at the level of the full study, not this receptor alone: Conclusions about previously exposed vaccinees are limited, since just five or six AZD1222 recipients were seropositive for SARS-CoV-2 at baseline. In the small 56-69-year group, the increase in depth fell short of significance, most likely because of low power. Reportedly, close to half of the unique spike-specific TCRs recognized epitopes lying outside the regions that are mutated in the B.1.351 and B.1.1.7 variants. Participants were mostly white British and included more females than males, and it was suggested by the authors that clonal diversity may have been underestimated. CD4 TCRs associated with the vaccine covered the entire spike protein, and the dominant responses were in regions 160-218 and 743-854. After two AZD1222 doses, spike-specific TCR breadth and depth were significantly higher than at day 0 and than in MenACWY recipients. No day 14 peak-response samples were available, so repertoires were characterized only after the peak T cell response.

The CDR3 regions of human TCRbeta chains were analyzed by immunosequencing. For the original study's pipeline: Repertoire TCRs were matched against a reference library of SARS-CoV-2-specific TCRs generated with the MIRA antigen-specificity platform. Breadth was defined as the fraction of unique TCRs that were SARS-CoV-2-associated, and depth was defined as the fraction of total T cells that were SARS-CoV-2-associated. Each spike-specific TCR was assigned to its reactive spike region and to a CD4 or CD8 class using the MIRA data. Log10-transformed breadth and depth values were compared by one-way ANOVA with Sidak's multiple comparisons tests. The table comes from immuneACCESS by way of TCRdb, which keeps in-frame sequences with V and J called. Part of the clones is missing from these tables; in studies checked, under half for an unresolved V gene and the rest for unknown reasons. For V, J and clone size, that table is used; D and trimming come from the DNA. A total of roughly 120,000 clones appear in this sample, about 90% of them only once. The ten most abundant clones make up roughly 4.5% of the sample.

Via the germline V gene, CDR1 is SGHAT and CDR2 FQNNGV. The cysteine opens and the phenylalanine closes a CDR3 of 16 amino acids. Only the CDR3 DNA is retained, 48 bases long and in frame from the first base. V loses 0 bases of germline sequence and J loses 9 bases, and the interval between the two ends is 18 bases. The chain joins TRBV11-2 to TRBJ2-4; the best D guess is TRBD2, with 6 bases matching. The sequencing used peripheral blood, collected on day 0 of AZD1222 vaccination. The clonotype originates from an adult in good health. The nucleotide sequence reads TGTGCCAGCAGCTTAGATCGTCTGACTAGTGTAACCATTCAGTACTTC. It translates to CASSLDRLTSVTIQYF.